The 32 T cell receptor beta chains given below trace back to one sample, sequenced in a study of technical replicates of blood from a handful of donors. TCRdb's table, derived via immunoSEQ multiplex PCR, lists solely in-frame clones and lacks some. Of approximately 99,000 clones detected, about 96% appear once; the ten largest clones hold around 0.21%. The sample was T cells isolated from PBMCs. Source of these receptors: a human donor in good health.

The rearrangement joins TRBV9 to TRBJ1-1; D is unresolved. This CDR3 is 16 amino acids long. V gave up 0 bases and J gave up 1 base, with 13 bases separating them. Germline assignment: CDR1 SGDLS and CDR2 YYNGEE. The CDR3 DNA reads as TGTGCCAGCAGCGTAGCTCGGGGATCGGGGAACACTGAAGCTTTCTTT. Translated: CASSVARGSGNTEAFF.

The rearrangement joins TRBV27 to TRBJ1-2; D is unresolved. CDR3 length equals 15 residues. Per the germline V gene, CDR1 is MNHEY and CDR2 is SMNVEV (reference sequence). The V end lost 4 bases, the J end lost 6 bases, and 18 bases lay between the germline ends. CDR3 protein: CASSSTPGGSNGYTF. The CDR3 coding sequence is TGTGCCAGCAGTTCTACCCCTGGCGGGTCGAATGGCTACACCTTC.

The chain joins TRBV10-3 to TRBJ2-1; D not resolved. This CDR3 region has 12 residues. V lost 3 bases to trimming and J lost 5 bases, with 5 bases between them. Germline V lookup: CDR1 ENHRY, CDR2 SYGVKD. The CDR3 sequence is CAISDGDNEQFF. In DNA form, the CDR3 reads TGTGCCATCAGTGATGGAGACAATGAGCAGTTCTTC.

This sequence joins TRBV5-1 and TRBJ2-7; D uncertain. The V end lost 5 bases, the J end lost 0 bases, and 15 bases lay between the germline ends. This CDR3 is 15 amino acids long. The germline gives CDR1 SGHRS, CDR2 YFSETQ. This chain's CDR3 is CASRPESHFSYEQYF. In DNA form, the CDR3 reads TGCGCCAGCAGGCCTGAATCCCACTTCTCCTACGAGCAGTACTTC. The whole variable domain, remainder taken from reference TRBV5-1 and TRBJ2-7, is KAGVTQTPRYLIKTRGQQVTLSCSPISGHRSVSWYQQTPGQGLQFLFEYFSETQRNKGNFPGRFSGRQFSNSRSEMNVSTLELGDSALYLCASRPESHFSYEQYFGPGTRLTVT.

The chain links TRBV5-1 to TRBJ2-7, with 8 positions matching TRBD2. CDR3 length: 14 residues. CDR1 is SGHRS and CDR2 is YFSETQ in the germline V gene. V lost 4 bases and J lost 6; bases outside the gene matches: 9. This CDR3 is CASSERQTSGEQYF. CDR3 DNA: TGCGCCAGCAGCGAACGACAAACTAGCGGCGAGCAGTACTTC.

V and J are TRBV27 and TRBJ1-2; tentatively, D is TRBD1 (6 bases). Germline-derived CDR1 and CDR2 are MNHEY and SMNVEV (reference sequence). V lost 0 bases to trimming and J lost 6 bases, with 17 bases between them. This CDR3 has 16 amino acids. CDR3 amino acids: CASSLSGQGHVNGYTF. CDR3 DNA: TGTGCCAGCAGTTTATCCGGGCAGGGACATGTGAATGGCTACACCTTC.

The chain recombines TRBV7-9 with TRBJ1-1; 11 nucleotides agree with TRBD1. Trimming at V came to 5 bases and at J to 0 bases, leaving 11 bases not matched to a gene. The CDR3 covers 18 residues. Germline values: CDR1 SEHNR, CDR2 FQNEAQ (reference sequence). The CDR3 DNA reads as TGTGCCAGCAGCCAAACCGGGGACAGGGGGAACTTGAACACTGAAGCTTTCTTT. Translated: CASSQTGDRGNLNTEAFF.

V and J are TRBV2 and TRBJ2-1; no clear D gene. Trimming left V 4 bases short and J 3 bases short, with 13 bases between. The germline V gene has CDR1 SNHLY and CDR2 FYNNEI. The CDR3 has 15 amino acids. The CDR3 region is CASSVAVNHYNEQFF. The DNA of the CDR3 is TGTGCCAGCAGTGTTGCAGTAAATCACTACAATGAGCAGTTCTTC.

The gene calls are TRBV5-1 and TRBJ2-1; D not resolved. Germline V gene sequence: CDR1 SGHRS, CDR2 YFSETQ. This CDR3 region has 17 residues. Trimming removed 4 bases at V and 0 bases at J, with 17 bases between. CDR3 amino acids: CASSPAAAASSYNEQFF. The CDR3 DNA is TGCGCCAGCAGCCCCGCTGCGGCGGCGAGCTCCTACAATGAGCAGTTCTTC.

This clone was seen only once. The chain joins TRBV27 to TRBJ1-4; 8 positions agree with TRBD1. The ends lost 4 bases at V and 7 bases at J; junction bases unmatched: 5. The CDR3 totals 14 residues. Germline V gives CDR1 MNHEY, CDR2 SMNVEV (reference sequence). CDR3 sequence: CASSSRGLGEKLFF. CDR3 nucleotide sequence: TGTGCCAGCAGTTCCAGGGGGCTCGGTGAAAAACTGTTTTTT.

The rearrangement links TRBV18 to TRBJ2-7; 9 bases are a match to TRBD1. The length of the CDR3 is 14 residues. Germline-derived CDR1 and CDR2 are KGHSH and LQKENI. V shed 2 bases and J 5 bases; nucleotides not matched to a gene: 4. The CDR3: CASSPWDRDHEQYF. CDR3 nucleotide sequence: TGTGCCAGCTCACCATGGGACAGGGACCACGAGCAGTACTTC.

The chain has TRBV7-6 and TRBJ2-5; 9 nucleotides match TRBD2. In germline, CDR1 is SGHVS, CDR2 FNYEAQ. Germline trimming cut 5 bases from V and 3 bases from J; bases unmatched to any gene: 10. The CDR3 runs to 16 residues. CDR3 in DNA: TGTGCCAGCAGCCGCCCAAGCGGGGGGAGCGAAGAGACCCAGTACTTC. Amino acids: CASSRPSGGSEETQYF.

The chain joins TRBV2 to TRBJ2-2; D ambiguous. Between the trimmed V and J ends, which lost 3 bases and 5 bases, there was a span of 10 bases. The germline CDR1 and CDR2 sequences are SNHLY and FYNNEI. The CDR3 consists of 14 residues. Here the CDR3 reads CASSEIPGTGELFF. CDR3 sequence (DNA): TGTGCCAGCAGTGAGATCCCGGGTACCGGGGAGCTGTTTTTT.

The chain links TRBV5-6 to TRBJ1-5; no clear D gene. This CDR3 comprises 15 residues. The germline V and J ends were trimmed by 1 base and 2 bases, with 10 bases remaining between them. The germline CDR1 and CDR2 sequences are SGHDT and YYEEEE. The CDR3 DNA follows: TGTGCCAGCAGCTTGAGGCAGGATCGCAATCAGCCCCAGCATTTT. Protein product: CASSLRQDRNQPQHF.

The chain carries TRBV5-1 and TRBJ1-1; the D gene is possibly TRBD1 (5 bases). Trimming took 0 bases from V and 1 from J, leaving 10 bases between them. The germline V gene encodes CDR1 SGHRS and CDR2 YFSETQ. The CDR3 runs 15 residues. This CDR3 is CASSLGGTGNTEAFF. The CDR3 DNA follows: TGCGCCAGCAGCTTGGGTGGGACTGGGAACACTGAAGCTTTCTTT.

This clone was seen only a few times. The chain carries TRBV11-2 and TRBJ1-2; D possibly corresponds to TRBD1 (5 bases). Germline V CDR1 and CDR2: SGHAT, FQNNGV. The length of the CDR3 is 13 residues. V lost 5 bases and J 3 bases, leaving 10 bases between the germline ends. In DNA, the CDR3 is TGTGCCAGCAGCGGGGCCGATCACTATGGCTACACCTTC. The encoded protein is CASSGADHYGYTF.

This rearrangement joins TRBV29-1 to TRBJ1-2, with 8 positions matching TRBD1. CDR1 SQVTM and CDR2 ANQGSEA come from the germline V gene. After removal of 7 bases from V and 7 bases from J, the junction contained 17 bases not matched to a gene. The CDR3 extends over 15 amino acids. The CDR3 DNA is TGCAGCGCGAACAGACAGGGGAGAGGGTTTGGTGGCTACACCTTC. Its translation is CSANRQGRGFGGYTF.

This chain connects TRBV19 to TRBJ2-1; 7 nucleotides agree with TRBD2. This CDR3 has 15 residues. Germline V gives CDR1 LNHDA, CDR2 SQIVND (reference sequence). V lost 2 bases to trimming and J lost 6 bases; unmatched junction nucleotides: 7. The CDR3 sequence: CASSISLGTINEQFF. Here the CDR3 DNA reads TGTGCCAGTAGTATAAGTCTAGGGACTATCAATGAGCAGTTCTTC.

The count of this clone is one. The chain links TRBV11-2 to TRBJ1-2, with D perhaps TRBD1 (6 bases). The CDR3 has 15 residues. The germline V and J ends were trimmed by 4 bases and 3 bases, with 15 bases remaining between them. Germline CDR1 and CDR2: SGHAT and FQNNGV. The DNA for the CDR3 is TGTGCCAGCAGCTCTTACAGGGCGGTTTACTATGGCTACACCTTC. This codes for CASSSYRAVYYGYTF.

V and J are TRBV9 and TRBJ1-1; 7 positions agree with TRBD1. The CDR3 totals 14 residues. V gave up 3 bases and J gave up 1 base; unmatched junction bases: 3. Germline V gene sequence: CDR1 SGDLS, CDR2 YYNGEE. CDR3 coding DNA: TGTGCCAGCAGCGGGACAGGAAGGAACACTGAAGCTTTCTTT. It translates to CASSGTGRNTEAFF.

The chain is built from TRBV28 and TRBJ1-2; maybe TRBD1 (5 bases). The germline V gene encodes CDR1 MDHEN and CDR2 SYDVKM. The CDR3 has 15 residues. Trimming cost V 1 base and J 6 bases, with 15 bases left between them. The CDR3 nucleotides are TGTGCCAGCAGTTTATCAGTGGCAGGGAGGAATGGCTACACCTTC. Translation gives CASSLSVAGRNGYTF.

This clone was recorded many times. This chain joins TRBV19 and TRBJ1-4; D gene unclear. The V end lost 2 bases, the J end lost 4 bases, and 5 bases lay between the germline ends. The germline gives CDR1 LNHDA, CDR2 SQIVND (reference sequence). This CDR3 is 13 amino acids long. The CDR3 reads CASSISSNEKLFF. The CDR3 region has the DNA TGTGCCAGTAGTATATCCAGTAATGAAAAACTGTTTTTT.

V gene TRBV2 combines with J gene TRBJ2-3; 13 bases align to TRBD2. V lost 6 bases to trimming and J lost 2 bases; unmatched junction nucleotides: 2. This CDR3 comprises 15 residues. CDR1 is SNHLY, CDR2 FYNNEI, per germline. CDR3 sequence reads: CASRGLAGPTDTQYF. As DNA, the CDR3 is TGTGCCAGCAGGGGACTAGCGGGACCCACAGATACGCAGTATTTT. The entire variable domain, with the rest obtained from reference TRBV2 and TRBJ2-3, is as follows: EPEVTQTPSHQVTQMGQEVILRCVPISNHLYFYWYRQILGQKVEFLVSFYNNEISEKSEIFDDQFSVERPDGSNFTLKIRSTKLEDSAMYFCASRGLAGPTDTQYFGPGTRLTVL.

Here the CDR3 DNA reads TGTGCCAGCAGTTATGGGGAGATGAACACTGAAGCTTTCTTT. Amino acids: CASSYGEMNTEAFF. J is TRBJ1-1 and V is TRBV6-5; the D is unclear. The CDR3 is made up of 14 amino acids. From germline, CDR1 is MNHEY and CDR2 SVGAGI. V was clipped by 3 bases and J by 0 bases, with 8 bases between them.

The CDR3 is CASSPTSSYNEQFF. The CDR3 bases are TGTGCCAGCTCACCGACTAGCTCCTACAATGAGCAGTTCTTC. This chain joins TRBV18 and TRBJ2-1; the D gene is possibly TRBD2 (6 bases). There are 14 residues in the CDR3. CDR1 KGHSH and CDR2 LQKENI come from the germline V gene. V was cut by 3 bases and J by 0 bases, with 6 bases left in between.

The rearrangement links TRBV6-4 to TRBJ1-5, with no clear D. Germline CDR1 MRHNA, CDR2 SNTAGT. Trimming shortened V by 4 bases and J by 4 bases, and 14 bases separated the two germline ends. This CDR3 is 15 amino acids long. In nucleotides, the CDR3 is TGTGCCAGCAGTGTATTACCGGGTGAGAATCAGCCCCAGCATTTT. This sequence encodes CASSVLPGENQPQHF.

This sequence joins TRBV15 and TRBJ2-5, with D possibly TRBD2 on 5 matching bases. V was trimmed by 5 bases and J by 12 bases, leaving 19 bases between them. From germline, CDR1 is LNHNV and CDR2 YYDKDF (reference sequence). This CDR3 region has 13 residues. DNA of the CDR3: TGTGCCACCAGCCTTCGGACTCTCACCGAAAAGTACTTC. Its translation: CATSLRTLTEKYF.

This chain links TRBV21-1 with TRBJ2-5; no check of the table's D call, TRBD2, against the DNA was made. TRBV21-1 is shown as a pseudogene. CDR3 size: 18 residues. CDR3 residues: CASSKALTVGRGEETQYF. The CDR3, as DNA: TGTGCCAGCAGCAAAGCACTCACGGTGGGGCGGGGTGAAGAGACCCAGTACTTC.

This clone appeared a single time. This chain uses TRBV5-6 with TRBJ2-1; 7 bases agree with TRBD2. Per the germline V gene, CDR1 is SGHDT and CDR2 is YYEEEE. J lost 6 bases, V lost 4 bases, and 10 bases had no gene match. The CDR3 runs 15 residues. Here the CDR3 reads CASSRGVALANEQFF. DNA for the CDR3: TGTGCCAGCAGCCGGGGGGTAGCGCTAGCCAATGAGCAGTTCTTC.

This chain joins TRBV29-1 and TRBJ2-1; 8 bases match TRBD1. The CDR3 totals 12 residues. Germline assignment: CDR1 SQVTM and CDR2 ANQGSEA. With V trimmed by 6 bases and J by 7 bases, 5 bases remained unmatched. This chain's CDR3 is CSVRTGWNEQFF. In DNA form, the CDR3 reads TGCAGCGTCCGGACAGGGTGGAATGAGCAGTTCTTC.

V is TRBV6-6 and J is TRBJ1-4, with D possibly matching TRBD1 (5 bases). Trimming pared 4 bases from V and 0 bases from J, leaving 9 bases between. The length of the CDR3 is 15 residues. In germline, CDR1 is MNHNY, CDR2 SVGAGI (reference sequence). Here the CDR3 reads CASSSRQTTNEKLFF. For the CDR3, the DNA is TGTGCCAGCAGTTCCCGACAGACAACTAATGAAAAACTGTTTTTT.

The genes are TRBV7-6 and TRBJ2-7; D is undetermined. Trimming left V 0 bases short and J 3 bases short, with 9 bases between. The germline CDR1 and CDR2 sequences are SGHVS and FNYEAQ. This CDR3 is 14 amino acids long. Here the CDR3 reads CASSLAAGVYEQYF. In DNA form, the CDR3 reads TGTGCCAGCAGCTTAGCGGCAGGTGTCTACGAGCAGTACTTC. Together with reference TRBV7-6 and TRBJ2-7, the CDR3 gives the full variable domain: GAGVSQSPRYKVTKRGQDVALRCDPISGHVSLYWYRQALGQGPEFLTYFNYEAQQDKSGLPNDRFSAERPEGSISTLTIQRTEQRDSAMYRCASSLAAGVYEQYFGPGTRLTVT.